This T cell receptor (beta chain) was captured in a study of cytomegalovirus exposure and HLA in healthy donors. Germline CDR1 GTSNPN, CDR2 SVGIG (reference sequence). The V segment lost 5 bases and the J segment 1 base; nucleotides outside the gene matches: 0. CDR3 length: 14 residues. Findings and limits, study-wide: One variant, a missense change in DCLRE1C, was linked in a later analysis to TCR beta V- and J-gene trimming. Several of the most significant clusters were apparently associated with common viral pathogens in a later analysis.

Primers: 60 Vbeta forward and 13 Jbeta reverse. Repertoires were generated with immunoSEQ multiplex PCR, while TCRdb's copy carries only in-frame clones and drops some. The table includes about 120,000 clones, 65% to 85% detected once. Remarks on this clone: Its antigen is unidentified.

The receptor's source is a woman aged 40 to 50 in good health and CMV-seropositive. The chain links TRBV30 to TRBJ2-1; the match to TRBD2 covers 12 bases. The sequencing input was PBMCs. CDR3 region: CAWGTSGSYNEQFF. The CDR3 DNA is TGTGCCTGGGGGACTAGCGGGTCCTACAATGAGCAGTTCTTC.